This TCR beta chain was captured in a study of T-cell reconstitution after alpha-beta-depleted transplantation in children. This clonotype was counted many times. Preparation of the TCRbeta library involved a method that used unique molecular identifiers. TCRdb analysed the PCR reads with MiXCR anew, one entry per CDR3 protein. The repertoire holds about 400,000 distinct CDR3 sequences, with roughly 20% as singletons. Germline lookup yields CDR1 SGHVS and CDR2 FNYEAQ. The CDR3 extends over 14 amino acids. V gave up 3 bases and J gave up 9 bases; unmatched junction bases: 10. The chain combines TRBV7-6 with TRBJ2-7; 8 bases are a match to TRBD2. This clonotype was obtained from a human donor who donated a stem cell graft to a child with acute myeloid leukemia. Source: PBMCs from the stem cell graft donor, taken from the stem cell graft. The CDR3, as DNA: TGTGCCAGCAGCTTGGGACTAGAAGGGGACGGGCAGTACTTC. Protein: CASSLGLEGDGQYF. Full variable domain (rest looked up from reference TRBV7-6 and TRBJ2-7): GAGVSQSPRYKVTKRGQDVALRCDPISGHVSLYWYRQALGQGPEFLTYFNYEAQQDKSGLPNDRFSAERPEGSISTLTIQRTEQRDSAMYRCASSLGLEGDGQYFGPGTRLTVT.